This T cell receptor beta chain appears in the sequencing data of a study of blood T cell repertoires in COVID-19 (dated by TCRdb to the early 2020s). In terms of the full investigation: Samples covering the acute and convalescent phases of COVID-19 were provided by collaborators in the United States, Italy and Spain. The prospective study material was composed of cDNA or gDNA derived from T cells, B-cell-depleted T cells, or PBMCs. A freely available public database, intended as a resource for researchers studying the immune response to SARS-CoV-2, is where the repertoires were released. The samples were drawn from two sources: the first 160 participants of the ongoing ImmuneRACE study, and 950 to 1,500 subjects contributed by 6 global collaborators. Subjects who had been exposed to COVID-19, were actively infected with it, or had recovered from it provided the deeply sampled blood TCRbeta repertoires that made up the dataset. Sample metadata almost always included a de-identified subject ID, COVID-19 status, age in years and sex. HLA class I and class II types, where available, came from metadata supplied by the sample provider rather than from assay-based typing.

Each collaborating institution followed its own protocols to collect whole blood in K2EDTA tubes. For TCRbeta analysis, collaborator samples were shipped as frozen whole blood, as isolated PBMCs, or as DNA extracted from either sample type. The immunoSEQ Assay, a bias-controlled multiplex PCR, was used to amplify TCRbeta CDR3 regions from genomic DNA. The study's processing was this. Nucleated cell counts per sample were estimated from amplification of reference gene primers within the assay. To quantify the absolute abundance of each unique TCRbeta CDR3 rearrangement, sequence reads were collapsed and filtered. For each sample, productive Simpson clonality was calculated as the square root of Simpson's diversity index across productive rearrangements. In TCRdb, the immuneACCESS table is reduced to in-frame sequences with V and J assigned. These tables do not hold every clone; where another copy was compared, an unresolved V gene accounts for under half, and the others remain unexplained. That table supplies the V and J calls and clone size; D and trimming were determined from the DNA. The sample table contains approximately 210,000 clones; only one count was recorded for 82% of them. The ten largest clones capture less than 15% of the sample.

Broader findings and caveats from the paper: Clinical and demographic metadata were provided uncurated, with the amount varying by source and participant.

A remark on this clone: The antigen it binds to is not known. The input lacks base qualities; no much larger clone sits a single base away.

The CDR1 and CDR2 encoded by the germline V gene are SGDLS and YYNGEE. The cysteine opens and the phenylalanine closes a CDR3 of 15 amino acids. The DNA shown is the 45-base CDR3, in frame from base 1. Trimming takes 4 bases from V and 8 bases from J, and the germline ends sit 21 bases apart. The sequence is built from TRBV9 and TRBJ1-2; a tentative D match to TRBD1 spans 6 bases. Specimen: peripheral blood. The receptor was isolated from a woman in her thirties or forties with acute or convalescent COVID-19. The DNA sequence is as follows: TGTGCCAGCAGCCTAGACTGGGACACATTGGGGGGCTACACCTTC. It codes for CASSLDWDTLGGYTF.